This TCR beta chain was identified in a study of blood T cell repertoires in COVID-19. At the level of the study: T cells, B-cell-depleted T cells, or PBMCs provided the cDNA or gDNA that served as material.

Per the study methods: Using reference gene primer amplification, nucleated cell counts were estimated. Generated by immunoSEQ multiplex PCR, the TCRdb table keeps only in-frame clones and is missing some. Clone size and V and J calls were adopted from that table, with D and trimming inferred from the DNA. Counted here are about 400,000 clones, about 90% occurring once; the ten biggest clones make up 1.2%. The CDR3 extends over 14 amino acids. Germline assignment: CDR1 MDHEN and CDR2 SYDVKM. The ends were cut back, 3 bases at V and 6 bases at J, with 12 bases in the middle. This TCR derives from a man aged 35 to 55 with acute or convalescent COVID-19. This rearrangement joins TRBV28 to TRBJ1-5, with D perhaps matching TRBD1 (6 bases). The sequenced sample consisted of peripheral blood. The CDR3 coding sequence is TGTGCCAGCAGTTTTCGGCAGGGGAGTCAGCCCCAGCATTTT. Its translation is CASSFRQGSQPQHF.